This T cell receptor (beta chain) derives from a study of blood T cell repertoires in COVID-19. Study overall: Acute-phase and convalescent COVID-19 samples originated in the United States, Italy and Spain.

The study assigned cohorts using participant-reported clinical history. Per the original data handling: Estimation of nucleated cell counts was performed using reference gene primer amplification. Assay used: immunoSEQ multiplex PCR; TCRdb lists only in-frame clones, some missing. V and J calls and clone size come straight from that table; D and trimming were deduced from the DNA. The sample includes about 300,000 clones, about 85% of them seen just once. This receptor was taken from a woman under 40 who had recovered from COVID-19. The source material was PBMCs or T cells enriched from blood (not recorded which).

The CDR3 DNA reads TGTGCCAGCAGCGTAGAGATCGGGGGAGTCGGCACTGAAGCTTTCTTT. This encodes CASSVEIGGVGTEAFF. The chain recombines TRBV9 with TRBJ1-1; a possible D gene is TRBD1 (5 bases). The CDR3 has 16 amino acids. V was cut by 0 bases and J by 4 bases, with 16 bases left in between. Per the germline V gene, CDR1 is SGDLS and CDR2 is YYNGEE. Full variable domain (outside the CDR3, taken from reference TRBV9 and TRBJ1-1): DSGVTQTPKHLITATGQRVTLRCSPRSGDLSVYWYQQSLDQGLQFLIQYYNGEERAKGNILERFSAQQFPDLHSELNLSSLELGDSALYFCASSVEIGGVGTEAFFGQGTRLTVV.